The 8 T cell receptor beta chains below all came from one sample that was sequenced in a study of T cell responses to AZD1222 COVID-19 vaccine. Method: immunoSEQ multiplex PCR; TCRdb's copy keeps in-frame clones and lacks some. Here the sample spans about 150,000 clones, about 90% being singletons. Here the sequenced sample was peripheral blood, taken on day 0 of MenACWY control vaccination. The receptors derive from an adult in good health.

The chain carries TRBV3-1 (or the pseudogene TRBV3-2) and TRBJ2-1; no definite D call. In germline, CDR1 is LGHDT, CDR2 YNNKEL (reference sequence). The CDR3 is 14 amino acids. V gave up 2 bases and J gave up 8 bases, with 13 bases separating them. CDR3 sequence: CASSQTGLGDEQFF. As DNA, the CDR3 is TGTGCCAGCAGCCAAACCGGGCTCGGCGATGAGCAGTTCTTC.

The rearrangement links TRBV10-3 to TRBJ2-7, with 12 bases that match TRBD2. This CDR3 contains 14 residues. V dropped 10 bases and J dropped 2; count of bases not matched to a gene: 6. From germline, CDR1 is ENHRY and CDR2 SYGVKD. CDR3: CASMLAGGAYEQYF. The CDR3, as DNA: TGTGCCAGCATGCTAGCGGGAGGGGCCTACGAGCAGTACTTC.

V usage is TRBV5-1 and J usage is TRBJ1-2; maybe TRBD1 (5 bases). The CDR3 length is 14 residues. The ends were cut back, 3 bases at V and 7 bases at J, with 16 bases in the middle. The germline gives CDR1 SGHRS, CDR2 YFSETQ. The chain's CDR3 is CASSSGTLRGGYTF. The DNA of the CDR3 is TGCGCCAGCAGCTCGGGCACATTAAGGGGTGGCTACACCTTC.

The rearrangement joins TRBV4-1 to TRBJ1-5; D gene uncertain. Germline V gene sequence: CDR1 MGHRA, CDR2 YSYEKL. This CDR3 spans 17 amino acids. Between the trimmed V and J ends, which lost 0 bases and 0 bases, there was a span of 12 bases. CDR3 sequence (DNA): TGCGCCAGCAGCCAAGATCGGACGCAGTATAGCAATCAGCCCCAGCATTTT. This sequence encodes CASSQDRTQYSNQPQHF.

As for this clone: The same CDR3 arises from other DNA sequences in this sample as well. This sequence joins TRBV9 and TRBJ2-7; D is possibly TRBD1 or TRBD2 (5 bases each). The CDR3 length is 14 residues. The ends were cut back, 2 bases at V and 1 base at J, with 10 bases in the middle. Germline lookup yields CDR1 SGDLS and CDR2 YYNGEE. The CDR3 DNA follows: TGTGCCAGCAGCGTCGGGGACGGATCCTACGAGCAGTACTTC. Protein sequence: CASSVGDGSYEQYF.

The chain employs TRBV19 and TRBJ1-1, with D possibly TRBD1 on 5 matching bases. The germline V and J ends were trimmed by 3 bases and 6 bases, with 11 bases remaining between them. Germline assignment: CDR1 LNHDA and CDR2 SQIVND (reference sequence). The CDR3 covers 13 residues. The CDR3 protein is CASSMGGSSEAFF. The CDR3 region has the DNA TGTGCCAGTAGTATGGGGGGAAGTTCTGAAGCTTTCTTT.

The CDR3 protein is CASSQGLAASYEQYF. DNA for the CDR3: TGTGCCAGCAGTCAAGGACTAGCGGCCTCCTACGAGCAGTACTTC. The chain has TRBV27 and TRBJ2-7, with 10 bases aligning to TRBD2. Germline V lookup: CDR1 MNHEY, CDR2 SMNVEV (reference sequence). The CDR3 covers 15 residues. The junction had 4 bases not matched to a gene; V was cut back by 5 bases and J by 0 bases.

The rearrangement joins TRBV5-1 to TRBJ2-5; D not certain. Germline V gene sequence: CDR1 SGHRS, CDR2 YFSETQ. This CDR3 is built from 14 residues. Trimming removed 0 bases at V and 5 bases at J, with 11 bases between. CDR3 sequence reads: CASSLESPQETQYF. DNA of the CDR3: TGCGCCAGCAGCTTGGAGAGCCCTCAGGAGACCCAGTACTTC.